The present T cell receptor beta chain was sequenced within a study of blood T cell repertoires in COVID-19. The assay was immunoSEQ multiplex PCR, and TCRdb's table has in-frame clones only and misses some. The sample lists approximately 280,000 clones; over 85% were seen once. The receptor's source is a woman aged 55 to 70 who had recovered from COVID-19. Sequencing was performed on PBMCs or T cells enriched from blood (not recorded which).

This chain's CDR3 is CASTTGTDLNTEAFF. CDR3 sequence (DNA): TGTGCCAGTACGACAGGGACGGATCTGAACACTGAAGCTTTCTTT. The J gene is TRBJ1-1, the V gene TRBV28, with 7 positions matching TRBD1. This CDR3 is 15 amino acids long. The J segment lost 0 bases and the V segment lost 9 bases, leaving 10 bases of the junction unmatched. Per the germline V gene, CDR1 is MDHEN and CDR2 is SYDVKM. The entire variable domain, with the rest obtained from reference TRBV28 and TRBJ1-1, is as follows: DVKVTQSSRYLVKRTGEKVFLECVQDMDHENMFWYRQDPGLGLRLIYFSYDVKMKEKGDIPEGYSVSREKKERFSLILESASTNQTSMYLCASTTGTDLNTEAFFGQGTRLTVV.